This T cell receptor beta chain stems from a study of blood T cell repertoires in COVID-19. TCRdb keeps only in-frame clones here, not all; method: immunoSEQ multiplex PCR. The sample holds approximately 170,000 clones, around 89% seen once. Clinical history reported by participants formed the basis on which cohorts were assigned. Two negative PCRs, clearance, or symptom resolution were required of recovered Cohort 3 donors. The V gene end was trimmed by 6 bases and the J gene end by 7 bases; junction bases not matched to a gene: 7. Germline CDR1 and CDR2: MNHEY and SMNVEV (reference sequence). The CDR3 length is 13 residues.

Material: PBMCs or T cells enriched from blood (not recorded which). The V gene is TRBV27, the J gene TRBJ1-1; 8 nucleotides match TRBD1. This receptor was obtained from a young woman who had recovered from COVID-19. The CDR3 reads CASSSQGAVEAFF. Here the CDR3 DNA reads TGTGCCAGCAGCAGTCAGGGGGCGGTTGAAGCTTTCTTT.